A selection of T cell receptor beta chains follows, all from one sample in a study of cytomegalovirus exposure and HLA in healthy donors. The assay was immunoSEQ multiplex PCR, and TCRdb's table has in-frame clones only and misses some. This sample has some 140,000 clones, with about 80% found just once. The specimen was PBMCs. The receptors were sampled from a male donor in good health and CMV-seropositive. Each CDR3 is given with its conserved first and last residue. Each record gives: J gene, V gene, D gene, clone size, CDR3 protein, CDR3 DNA. The D gene is left open where the match is weak. A clone size is listed for some rows: how often the clone was seen (once, few, many), or a class if it is expanded.

J gene: TRBJ2-3
V gene: TRBV2
D gene: -
clone size: -
CDR3 protein: CAGEPNRGTDTQYF
CDR3 DNA: TGTGCCGGAGAGCCAAACAGGGGCACAGATACGCAGTATTTT

J gene: TRBJ2-1
V gene: TRBV27
D gene: TRBD2
clone size: -
CDR3 protein: CASSLRVAGGTNEQFF
CDR3 DNA: TGTGCCAGCAGTTTAAGGGTAGCGGGAGGGACCAATGAGCAGTTCTTC

J gene: TRBJ2-1
V gene: TRBV4-2
D gene: -
clone size: -
CDR3 protein: CASSQTLGTPRFF
CDR3 DNA: TGTGCCAGCAGCCAAACCCTAGGGACTCCGCGGTTCTTC

J gene: TRBJ2-7
V gene: TRBV11-2
D gene: -
clone size: -
CDR3 protein: CASSSRLAENYEQYF
CDR3 DNA: TGTGCCAGCAGCTCACGACTGGCGGAAAACTACGAGCAGTACTTC

J gene: TRBJ1-5
V gene: TRBV6-5
D gene: -
clone size: -
CDR3 protein: CASSWGHNQPQHF
CDR3 DNA: TGTGCCAGCAGTTGGGGGCATAATCAGCCCCAGCATTTT

J gene: TRBJ1-6
V gene: TRBV7-2
D gene: TRBD1
clone size: -
CDR3 protein: CASSDRDGVGSPLHF
CDR3 DNA: TGTGCCAGCAGCGACAGGGATGGAGTAGGATCACCCCTCCACTTT

J gene: TRBJ2-7
V gene: TRBV28
D gene: -
clone size: -
CDR3 protein: CASTPGQRAVYEQYF
CDR3 DNA: TGTGCCAGCACCCCGGGACAAAGGGCGGTCTACGAGCAGTACTTC

J gene: TRBJ2-7
V gene: TRBV5-4
D gene: TRBD1
clone size: -
CDR3 protein: CATSTGGTYEQYF
CDR3 DNA: TGTGCCACGTCGACAGGGGGCACGTACGAGCAGTACTTC

J gene: TRBJ1-6
V gene: TRBV2
D gene: -
clone size: -
CDR3 protein: CASSEFRYHNSPLHF
CDR3 DNA: TGTGCCAGCAGTGAATTCAGATACCATAATTCACCCCTCCACTTT

J gene: TRBJ2-2
V gene: TRBV11-2
D gene: -
clone size: -
CDR3 protein: CASSLGLLGTMNTGELFF
CDR3 DNA: TGTGCCAGCAGCTTAGGTTTGCTCGGGACAATGAACACCGGGGAGCTGTTTTTT

J gene: TRBJ2-3
V gene: TRBV28
D gene: TRBD1
clone size: -
CDR3 protein: CASSSGQGVTDTQYF
CDR3 DNA: TGTGCCAGCAGTTCTGGACAGGGGGTCACAGATACGCAGTATTTT

J gene: TRBJ1-4
V gene: TRBV21-1
D gene: -
clone size: -
CDR3 protein: CAQRGPAGREKLFF
CDR3 DNA: TGTGCCCAAAGGGGGCCGGCCGGTCGTGAAAAACTGTTTTTT

J gene: TRBJ1-6
V gene: TRBV30
D gene: TRBD1
clone size: -
CDR3 protein: CAWSVSGTLRTGANNSPLHF
CDR3 DNA: TGTGCCTGGAGTGTGTCCGGAACGCTCCGGACAGGGGCTAATAATTCACCCCTCCACTTT

J gene: TRBJ2-3
V gene: TRBV11-2
D gene: TRBD2
clone size: -
CDR3 protein: CASSWQSGSLSTDTQYF
CDR3 DNA: TGTGCCAGCAGCTGGCAAAGCGGGAGCCTTAGCACAGATACGCAGTATTTT

J gene: TRBJ2-7
V gene: TRBV6-6
D gene: TRBD1
clone size: few
CDR3 protein: CATIGQGDYEQYF
CDR3 DNA: TGTGCCACCATAGGACAGGGAGACTACGAGCAGTACTTC

J gene: TRBJ1-6
V gene: TRBV25-1
D gene: -
clone size: few
CDR3 protein: CASSESLLNYNSPLHF
CDR3 DNA: TGTGCCAGCAGTGAATCTCTACTTAACTATAATTCACCCCTCCACTTT

J gene: TRBJ1-4
V gene: TRBV27
D gene: -
clone size: -
CDR3 protein: CASSLSRWVEGISSATNEKLFF
CDR3 DNA: TGTGCCAGCAGTTTATCGCGTTGGGTGGAGGGGATCTCCTCTGCAACTAATGAAAAACTGTTTTTT

J gene: TRBJ1-1
V gene: TRBV19
D gene: TRBD1
clone size: once
CDR3 protein: CASSIVPGGNTEAFF
CDR3 DNA: TGTGCCAGTAGTATAGTGCCAGGGGGAAACACTGAAGCTTTCTTT

J gene: TRBJ2-7
V gene: TRBV2
D gene: TRBD1
clone size: -
CDR3 protein: CASSGRQGFSYEQYF
CDR3 DNA: TGTGCCAGCAGTGGCAGACAGGGTTTCTCCTACGAGCAGTACTTC

J gene: TRBJ2-7
V gene: TRBV27
D gene: -
clone size: once
CDR3 protein: CASSLMLGAYEQYF
CDR3 DNA: TGTGCCAGCAGTCTCATGCTAGGGGCCTACGAGCAGTACTTC

J gene: TRBJ1-3
V gene: TRBV7-9
D gene: TRBD1
clone size: -
CDR3 protein: CASSLAGQGLRNTIYF
CDR3 DNA: TGTGCCAGCAGCTTAGCTGGACAGGGGCTAAGAAACACCATATATTTT

J gene: TRBJ2-1
V gene: TRBV19
D gene: -
clone size: few
CDR3 protein: CASSPRDIARIGNEQFF
CDR3 DNA: TGTGCCAGTAGTCCCCGGGACATCGCACGGATTGGCAATGAGCAGTTCTTC

J gene: TRBJ2-3
V gene: TRBV6-5
D gene: -
clone size: -
CDR3 protein: CASSYGGPPDTQYF
CDR3 DNA: TGTGCCAGCAGTTATGGGGGCCCCCCCGATACGCAGTATTTT

J gene: TRBJ1-5
V gene: TRBV5-3
D gene: -
clone size: -
CDR3 protein: CARSFPGGGQPQHF
CDR3 DNA: TGTGCCAGAAGCTTTCCGGGTGGAGGTCAGCCCCAGCATTTT

J gene: TRBJ1-1
V gene: TRBV6-5
D gene: -
clone size: -
CDR3 protein: CASSYGSGIMNTEAFF
CDR3 DNA: TGTGCCAGCAGTTACGGGTCAGGGATAATGAACACTGAAGCTTTCTTT

J gene: TRBJ2-3
V gene: TRBV5-4
D gene: TRBD2
clone size: -
CDR3 protein: CASSLAGGSTDTQYF
CDR3 DNA: TGTGCCAGCAGCTTAGCGGGAGGGAGCACAGATACGCAGTATTTT

J gene: TRBJ2-3
V gene: TRBV4-1
D gene: -
clone size: once
CDR3 protein: CASSPGTISTDTQYF
CDR3 DNA: TGCGCCAGCAGCCCCGGGACAATTAGCACAGATACGCAGTATTTT

J gene: TRBJ2-3
V gene: TRBV7-3
D gene: TRBD2
clone size: -
CDR3 protein: CASSLASGSADTQYF
CDR3 DNA: TGTGCCAGCAGCTTAGCTAGCGGGAGCGCAGATACGCAGTATTTT

J gene: TRBJ1-2
V gene: TRBV6-1
D gene: TRBD1
clone size: -
CDR3 protein: CASDRGLGIYGYTF
CDR3 DNA: TGTGCCAGCGACAGGGGGCTGGGGATCTATGGCTACACCTTC

J gene: TRBJ1-6
V gene: TRBV27
D gene: -
clone size: few
CDR3 protein: CASSLVGSSYNSPLHF
CDR3 DNA: TGTGCCAGCAGTTTAGTTGGGAGCTCCTATAATTCACCCCTCCACTTT

J gene: TRBJ1-6
V gene: TRBV6-5
D gene: -
clone size: few
CDR3 protein: CASSLTVYNSPLHF
CDR3 DNA: TGTGCCAGCAGCCTCACAGTGTATAATTCACCCCTCCACTTT

J gene: TRBJ2-1
V gene: TRBV15
D gene: -
clone size: -
CDR3 protein: CATSRGEFYEQFF
CDR3 DNA: TGTGCCACCAGCAGAGGAGAGTTCTATGAGCAGTTCTTC

J gene: TRBJ2-7
V gene: TRBV2
D gene: -
clone size: -
CDR3 protein: CASSGAPSEQYF
CDR3 DNA: TGTGCCAGCAGTGGGGCTCCAAGTGAGCAGTACTTC

J gene: TRBJ2-7
V gene: TRBV6-1
D gene: -
clone size: -
CDR3 protein: CANRDNRGYEQYF
CDR3 DNA: TGTGCCAACCGGGACAATCGCGGCTACGAGCAGTACTTC

J gene: TRBJ2-2
V gene: TRBV6-1
D gene: -
clone size: -
CDR3 protein: CASSELGAGTGELFF
CDR3 DNA: TGTGCCAGCAGTGAACTTGGGGCCGGCACCGGGGAGCTGTTTTTT

J gene: TRBJ2-2
V gene: TRBV2
D gene: -
clone size: -
CDR3 protein: CASSNRDSNTGELFF
CDR3 DNA: TGTGCCAGCAGTAACAGGGATTCGAACACCGGGGAGCTGTTTTTT

J gene: TRBJ1-2
V gene: TRBV7-9
D gene: -
clone size: few
CDR3 protein: CASSLVRGYYGYTF
CDR3 DNA: TGTGCCAGCAGCTTAGTTCGGGGGTACTATGGCTACACCTTC

J gene: TRBJ2-7
V gene: TRBV7-6
D gene: -
clone size: -
CDR3 protein: CASSLAGGPLDEQYF
CDR3 DNA: TGTGCCAGCAGCTTAGCGGGAGGCCCCTTGGACGAGCAGTACTTC

J gene: TRBJ2-7
V gene: TRBV19
D gene: -
clone size: once
CDR3 protein: CASSSSLAHEQYF
CDR3 DNA: TGTGCCAGTAGTAGCTCCTTGGCCCACGAGCAGTACTTC

J gene: TRBJ2-1
V gene: TRBV12-2
D gene: -
clone size: -
CDR3 protein: CASRLAKTKSSSYNEQFF
CDR3 DNA: TGTGCAAGTCGCTTAGCCAAAACGAAATCGAGCTCCTACAATGAGCAGTTCTTC

J gene: TRBJ2-1
V gene: TRBV5-4
D gene: -
clone size: -
CDR3 protein: CASSSGGRGSSYNEQFF
CDR3 DNA: TGTGCCAGCAGCTCCGGGGGGCGGGGAAGCTCCTACAATGAGCAGTTCTTC

J gene: TRBJ2-6
V gene: TRBV9
D gene: -
clone size: -
CDR3 protein: CASSVDEDSGANVLTF
CDR3 DNA: TGTGCCAGCAGCGTAGACGAGGACTCTGGGGCCAACGTCCTGACTTTC

J gene: TRBJ2-2
V gene: TRBV7-9
D gene: -
clone size: -
CDR3 protein: CSSSPELAELFF
CDR3 DNA: TGTTCCAGCAGCCCCGAACTAGCGGAGCTGTTTTTT

J gene: TRBJ2-7
V gene: TRBV15
D gene: TRBD1
clone size: -
CDR3 protein: CATSRDLGQALVYEQYF
CDR3 DNA: TGTGCCACCAGCAGAGACTTAGGACAGGCACTTGTCTACGAGCAGTACTTC

J gene: TRBJ2-1
V gene: TRBV5-6
D gene: TRBD2
clone size: -
CDR3 protein: CASSLAGTSGVEQFF
CDR3 DNA: TGTGCCAGCAGCTTGGCCGGGACTAGCGGGGTTGAGCAGTTCTTC

J gene: TRBJ2-7
V gene: TRBV5-1
D gene: TRBD1
clone size: -
CDR3 protein: CASSSGQGEEQYF
CDR3 DNA: TGCGCCAGCAGTTCAGGACAGGGTGAAGAGCAGTACTTC

J gene: TRBJ2-3
V gene: TRBV9
D gene: -
clone size: -
CDR3 protein: CASSVGLANADTQYF
CDR3 DNA: TGTGCCAGCAGCGTAGGTCTAGCGAACGCAGATACGCAGTATTTT

J gene: TRBJ2-7
V gene: TRBV2
D gene: TRBD1
clone size: -
CDR3 protein: CASSELTGGYGEQYF
CDR3 DNA: TGTGCCAGCAGTGAATTGACAGGGGGGTACGGCGAGCAGTACTTC

J gene: TRBJ1-1
V gene: TRBV5-6
D gene: TRBD1
clone size: once
CDR3 protein: CASSLALQGANTEAFF
CDR3 DNA: TGTGCCAGCAGCTTGGCTTTACAGGGGGCGAACACTGAAGCTTTCTTT

J gene: TRBJ1-3
V gene: TRBV28
D gene: -
clone size: -
CDR3 protein: CASFTQTSSGNTIYF
CDR3 DNA: TGTGCCAGCTTTACACAGACGAGCTCTGGAAACACCATATATTTT

J gene: TRBJ2-7
V gene: TRBV6-5
D gene: -
clone size: -
CDR3 protein: CASRTTGLPREYF
CDR3 DNA: TGTGCCAGCAGGACCACCGGACTTCCCCGGGAGTACTTC

J gene: TRBJ2-7
V gene: TRBV19
D gene: -
clone size: once
CDR3 protein: CASSIGENPYEQYF
CDR3 DNA: TGTGCCAGTAGTATTGGTGAGAACCCCTACGAGCAGTACTTC

J gene: TRBJ2-2
V gene: TRBV9
D gene: TRBD1
clone size: -
CDR3 protein: CASSGTGQGGAGELFF
CDR3 DNA: TGTGCCAGCAGCGGTACCGGACAGGGGGGAGCCGGGGAGCTGTTTTTT